The next 9 T cell receptor beta chains were all read from a single sample in a study of shared clonotypes between healthy human individuals. TCRdb's table, derived via immunoSEQ multiplex PCR, lists solely in-frame clones and lacks some. This table holds roughly 570,000 clones, 98% found once. CD8 cells classed as naive were CD45RO-negative and positively selected for CCR7, excluding terminally differentiated effector memory CD45RA+ cells. Specimen: naive CD8+ T cells sorted from blood. The receptors shown here come from a man between 25 and 39 years old in good health.

V gene TRBV19 combines with J gene TRBJ1-1; D not certain. Per the germline V gene, CDR1 is LNHDA and CDR2 is SQIVND (reference sequence). CDR3 length equals 13 residues. Trimming stripped 8 bases from V and 3 bases from J, with 13 bases between. For the CDR3, the DNA is TGTGCCAGTTGTTTTTCCGGGGACACTGAAGCTTTCTTT. Protein: CASCFSGDTEAFF.

This chain uses TRBV7-9 with TRBJ1-4; the match to TRBD1 covers 10 bases. Trimming cost V 4 bases and J 6 bases; bases outside gene matches: 8. This CDR3 comprises 16 residues. Germline CDR1 SEHNR, CDR2 FQNEAQ (reference sequence). The CDR3, as DNA: TGTGCCAGCAGCTCGCCGTGGGACAGGGGTGATGAAAAACTGTTTTTT. Translating it yields CASSSPWDRGDEKLFF.

This chain links TRBV9 with TRBJ2-2; 9 nucleotides align to TRBD1. This CDR3 is built from 13 residues. The ends lost 7 bases at V and 7 bases at J; junction bases unmatched: 5. Per germline, CDR1 SGDLS and CDR2 YYNGEE. CDR3 DNA sequence: TGTGCCAGCCAACAGGGGGCTGGCGGGGAGCTGTTTTTT. Its protein is CASQQGAGGELFF.

This clone was seen just once. The J gene is TRBJ2-5, the V gene TRBV10-2, with D possibly matching TRBD2 (6 bases). V was clipped by 6 bases and J by 5 bases, with 13 bases between them. The CDR3 loop spans 13 amino acids. CDR1 is WSHSY, CDR2 SAAADI, per germline. The CDR3 bases are TGCGCCAGCAGCAGGCGGGGTTGGGAGACCCAGTACTTC. This encodes CASSRRGWETQYF.

V usage is TRBV19 and J usage is TRBJ2-1; 9 nucleotides line up with TRBD1. This CDR3 spans 17 amino acids. CDR1 is LNHDA and CDR2 is SQIVND in the germline V gene (reference sequence). Losses at the gene ends were 3 bases for V and 5 bases for J; bases not matched to a gene: 11. The CDR3 loop reads CASSITQTGGSHNEQFF. Written as DNA, the CDR3 is TGTGCCAGTAGTATCACCCAGACAGGGGGGTCCCACAATGAGCAGTTCTTC.

The chain has TRBV6-5 and TRBJ1-1; D is possibly TRBD1 (5 bases). V shed 6 bases and J shed 3 bases, with 14 bases lying between them. This CDR3 comprises 14 residues. CDR1 and CDR2 from the germline V gene are MNHEY and SVGAGI. CDR3 in DNA: TGTGCCAGCAGCCCCGGGGGTTCGTACACTGAAGCTTTCTTT. It encodes CASSPGGSYTEAFF.

The chain combines TRBV6-4 with TRBJ2-1, with D perhaps matching TRBD1 (5 bases). CDR3 size: 16 residues. Germline CDR1 reads MRHNA; CDR2 reads SNTAGT. Deletions cut 0 bases from V and 3 bases from J, with 12 bases between. CDR3 sequence (DNA): TGTGCCAGCAGTGACTCGAGTCAGGGCTTCTACAATGAGCAGTTCTTC. This sequence encodes CASSDSSQGFYNEQFF.

This rearrangement joins TRBV28 to TRBJ1-4; 7 nucleotides agree with TRBD1. The CDR3 extends over 19 amino acids. The germline CDR1 and CDR2 sequences are MDHEN and SYDVKM. The V and J ends lost 10 bases and 0 bases, in that order; junction bases with no gene match: 20. The CDR3 DNA is TGTGCCACAAACCCCCGGGACAGCGAGTACGATGCAACTAATGAAAAACTGTTTTTT. Its protein product is CATNPRDSEYDATNEKLFF.

The genes are TRBV7-2 and TRBJ2-5; D perhaps matches TRBD2 (6 bases). Germline V CDR1 and CDR2: SGHTA, FQGNSA. The CDR3 has 16 residues. The V gene lost 5 bases and the J gene lost 3 bases, with 19 bases spanning the gap. Here the CDR3 reads CASSPISGPGEETQYF. Written as DNA, the CDR3 is TGTGCCAGCAGCCCTATATCGGGCCCGGGGGAAGAGACCCAGTACTTC.